These 29 T cell receptor beta chains were all obtained from the same sample, sequenced in a study of blood T cell repertoires in COVID-19. The data were produced by immunoSEQ multiplex PCR, yet TCRdb's version contains in-frame clones alone and is incomplete. Of under 150,000 clones in the sample, around 84% are singletons; the top ten hold less than 50%. The source material was peripheral blood. These TCRs come from a human donor in a cohort sampled during active COVID-19.

The chain is built from TRBV5-6 and TRBJ2-7, with D tentatively TRBD2 (5 bases). Trimming took off 1 base at V and 2 bases at J, with 13 bases between the two ends. Germline lookup yields CDR1 SGHDT and CDR2 YYEEEE. This CDR3 is built from 15 residues. CDR3: CASSLSVRAAYEQYF. The CDR3 DNA follows: TGTGCCAGCAGCTTGTCTGTGCGGGCCGCCTACGAGCAGTACTTC. Full variable domain (outside the CDR3, taken from reference TRBV5-6 and TRBJ2-7): DAGVTQSPTHLIKTRGQQVTLRCSPKSGHDTVSWYQQALGQGPQFIFQYYEEEERQRGNFPDRFSGHQFPNYSSELNVNALLLGDSALYLCASSLSVRAAYEQYFGPGTRLTVT.

The V gene is TRBV19, the J gene TRBJ2-1, with TRBD1 matching 7 bases. The CDR3 length is 15 residues. V lost 3 bases, J lost 1 base, and 3 bases stayed unmatched. Germline lookup yields CDR1 LNHDA and CDR2 SQIVND (reference sequence). The CDR3 loop reads CASSIDRVSYNEQFF. The CDR3 nucleotides read TGTGCCAGTAGTATCGACAGGGTTTCCTACAATGAGCAGTTCTTC. The entire variable domain, with the rest obtained from reference TRBV19 and TRBJ2-1, is as follows: DGGITQSPKYLFRKEGQNVTLSCEQNLNHDAMYWYRQDPGQGLRLIYYSQIVNDFQKGDIAEGYSVSREKKESFPLTVTSAQKNPTAFYLCASSIDRVSYNEQFFGPGTRLTVL.

J is TRBJ2-1 and V is TRBV5-1, with a possible D match to TRBD2 (6 bases). From germline, CDR1 is SGHRS and CDR2 YFSETQ. The V end was cut by 2 bases, the J end by 0 bases, with 9 bases between. The CDR3 has 15 amino acids. CDR3 in DNA: TGCGCCAGCAGCTTCGACGGGAGCTCCTACAATGAGCAGTTCTTC. This sequence encodes CASSFDGSSYNEQFF.

CDR3 sequence reads: CASSPEAGNTIYF. Here the CDR3 DNA reads TGTGCCAGCAGTCCCGAGGCTGGAAACACCATATATTTT. The rearrangement uses TRBV6-5 and TRBJ1-3, with D unclear. Trimming shortened V by 5 bases and J by 2 bases, and 7 bases separated the two germline ends. The CDR3 covers 13 residues. Germline-derived CDR1 and CDR2 are MNHEY and SVGAGI.

The chain is built from TRBV7-9 and TRBJ2-5, with 8 bases lining up with TRBD2. V lost 1 base to trimming and J lost 2 bases; unmatched junction nucleotides: 6. In germline, CDR1 is SEHNR, CDR2 FQNEAQ (reference sequence). The CDR3 consists of 16 residues. For the CDR3, the DNA is TGTGCCAGCAGCTTAGTCTATCAGCGGGGGCAAGAGACCCAGTACTTC. Translating it yields CASSLVYQRGQETQYF.

The chain recombines TRBV6-1 with TRBJ2-2; D gene ambiguous. The germline gives CDR1 MNHNS, CDR2 SASEGT. There are 15 residues in the CDR3. The V gene lost 2 bases and the J gene lost 4 bases, with 11 bases spanning the gap. The CDR3 spells CASSEMRSGTGELFF. CDR3 bases: TGTGCCAGCAGTGAAATGAGGTCCGGCACCGGGGAGCTGTTTTTT.

This chain joins TRBV18 and TRBJ1-1, with a possible D match to TRBD1 (5 bases). Germline V gene data show CDR1 as KGHSH and CDR2 as LQKENI. This CDR3 contains 15 residues. Trimming left V 1 base short and J 5 bases short, with 14 bases between. The CDR3 nucleotides read TGTGCCAGCTCACCACGAAGGACGGGGGGTACTGAAGCTTTCTTT. This gives the protein CASSPRRTGGTEAFF.

The chain is built from TRBV18 and TRBJ1-2; TRBD1 aligns across 8 bases. The ends lost 4 bases at V and 6 bases at J; junction bases unmatched: 7. This CDR3 is built from 14 residues. CDR1 and CDR2 from the germline V gene are KGHSH and LQKENI. Here the CDR3 reads CASSQNPGGNGYTF. CDR3 nucleotide sequence: TGTGCCAGCTCACAAAATCCAGGGGGCAATGGCTACACCTTC.

The DNA for the CDR3 is TGTGCCAGCAGCTTAACGGTCCAGGGGACGAACACTGAAGCTTTCTTT. Translated, it gives CASSLTVQGTNTEAFF. The chain uses TRBV11-2 and TRBJ1-1, with D possibly matching TRBD1 (6 bases). CDR1 SGHAT and CDR2 FQNNGV come from the germline V gene. CDR3 size: 16 residues. Trimming pared 2 bases from V and 1 base from J, leaving 14 bases between.

The rearrangement uses TRBV12-3 or TRBV12-4 and TRBJ2-1, with unresolved D. The CDR3 length is 12 residues. V lost 9 bases to trimming and J lost 6 bases, with 12 bases between them. The CDR3 DNA sequence: TGTGCCAGTGGCGGCTATTTCAATGAGCAGTTCTTC. It codes for CASGGYFNEQFF.

The rearrangement joins TRBV5-1 to TRBJ1-1; possibly TRBD1 for D (5 bases). Germline V CDR1 and CDR2: SGHRS, YFSETQ. Trimming shortened V by 4 bases and J by 2 bases, and 24 bases separated the two germline ends. The CDR3 spans 18 residues. CDR3 amino acids: CASSPLGGGGIFNTEAFF. The CDR3, as DNA: TGCGCCAGCAGCCCCCTCGGTGGGGGGGGAATCTTCAACACTGAAGCTTTCTTT.

The J gene is TRBJ1-6, the V gene TRBV19, with D maybe TRBD1 (6 bases). The CDR3 covers 12 residues. Germline CDR1 and CDR2: LNHDA and SQIVND (reference sequence). With 6 bases removed from V and 7 bases from J, the gap between germline ends came to 7 bases. The CDR3 nucleotides are TGTGCCAGTAGGGACAGAAATTCACCCCTCCACTTT. It yields the protein CASRDRNSPLHF.

The chain joins TRBV3-1 (or the pseudogene TRBV3-2) to TRBJ2-1; D gene uncertain. Germline CDR1 LGHDT, CDR2 YNNKEL (reference sequence). Trimming shortened V by 0 bases and J by 8 bases, and 11 bases separated the two germline ends. The CDR3 totals 14 residues. CDR3 DNA sequence: TGTGCCAGCAGCCAAGATTTCACTCGGGATGAGCAGTTCTTC. It specifies CASSQDFTRDEQFF.

The rearrangement joins TRBV5-1 to TRBJ1-6; no reliable D call. Trimming removed 4 bases from V and 7 bases from J, with 9 bases in between. Germline V gene sequence: CDR1 SGHRS, CDR2 YFSETQ. The CDR3 totals 13 residues. In DNA, the CDR3 is TGCGCCAGCAGCGACACAGTGAATTCACCCCTCCACTTT. It yields the protein CASSDTVNSPLHF.

The genes are TRBV7-9 and TRBJ2-5; the match to TRBD1 covers 7 bases. Germline lookup yields CDR1 SEHNR and CDR2 FQNEAQ (reference sequence). V was pared by 2 bases and J by 2 bases, with 5 bases of the junction left unmatched. The CDR3 spans 15 residues. The CDR3 loop reads CASSLKGGPQETQYF. In DNA, the CDR3 is TGTGCCAGCAGCTTAAAAGGGGGCCCTCAAGAGACCCAGTACTTC.

The J gene is TRBJ2-1, the V gene TRBV7-2, with 10 bases identical to TRBD1. The CDR3 is 15 residues long. CDR1 SGHTA and CDR2 FQGNSA come from the germline V gene. The V and J ends lost 5 bases and 9 bases, in that order; junction bases with no gene match: 10. The CDR3 region is CASSMTGTGVGEQFF. For the CDR3, the DNA is TGTGCCAGCAGCATGACCGGGACAGGGGTAGGTGAGCAGTTCTTC.

J is TRBJ1-2 and V is TRBV28; D is undetermined. Germline V gene lookup returns CDR1 MDHEN and CDR2 SYDVKM. The CDR3 loop spans 13 amino acids. Trimming removed 5 bases from V and 1 base from J, with 8 bases in between. CDR3 loop: CASSERNNYGYTF. In DNA form, the CDR3 reads TGTGCCAGCAGTGAGCGGAATAACTATGGCTACACCTTC.

The chain uses TRBV5-1 and TRBJ2-7; 8 nucleotides agree with TRBD1. V dropped 3 bases and J dropped 0; count of bases not matched to a gene: 8. The CDR3 extends over 16 amino acids. Germline V gene data show CDR1 as SGHRS and CDR2 as YFSETQ. CDR3 loop: CASSWGQEGVSYEQYF. The DNA for the CDR3 is TGCGCCAGCAGCTGGGGACAGGAGGGGGTCTCCTACGAGCAGTACTTC.

J is TRBJ2-1 and V is TRBV7-2; TRBD2 matches at 8 bases. This CDR3 contains 14 residues. The V gene end was trimmed by 4 bases and the J gene end by 10 bases; junction bases not matched to a gene: 9. Germline-derived CDR1 and CDR2 are SGHTA and FQGNSA. The CDR3 loop is CASSWGLDPEEQFF. The CDR3 nucleotides read TGTGCCAGCAGCTGGGGACTAGATCCGGAAGAGCAGTTCTTC.

The chain is built from TRBV10-2 and TRBJ2-5, with D perhaps TRBD2 (5 bases). CDR3 size: 13 residues. CDR1 and CDR2 from the germline V gene are WSHSY and SAAADI. V was cut by 7 bases and J by 1 base, with 10 bases left in between. This chain's CDR3 is CASKKRAQETQYF. The CDR3 nucleotides are TGCGCCAGCAAGAAGAGGGCCCAAGAGACCCAGTACTTC.

The V and J genes are TRBV28 and TRBJ1-5; 7 positions match TRBD1. The germline gives CDR1 MDHEN, CDR2 SYDVKM. This CDR3 spans 16 amino acids. The V segment lost 2 bases and the J segment 0 bases; nucleotides outside the gene matches: 4. This CDR3 reads CASSLGTDYSNQPQHF. The CDR3 nucleotides are TGTGCCAGCAGTTTAGGGACAGATTATAGCAATCAGCCCCAGCATTTT.

This chain connects TRBV10-3 to TRBJ1-1; D gene uncertain. The germline V gene has CDR1 ENHRY and CDR2 SYGVKD. The length of the CDR3 is 17 residues. V dropped 3 bases and J dropped 0 bases, with 17 bases sitting between them. The DNA for the CDR3 is TGTGCCATCAGTGAAGATTTCGGGTTCCCCGTGAACACTGAAGCTTTCTTT. This gives the protein CAISEDFGFPVNTEAFF.

This clone was counted only a few times. The CDR3 loop reads CASSSIDRRAFF. Written as DNA, the CDR3 is TGTGCCAGCAGTTCCATAGACAGGCGAGCTTTCTTT. The chain has TRBV6-6 and TRBJ1-1, with D perhaps TRBD1 (6 bases). In germline, CDR1 is MNHNY, CDR2 SVGAGI (reference sequence). The ends were cut back, 4 bases at V and 10 bases at J, with 13 bases in the middle. This CDR3 comprises 12 residues.

V usage is TRBV12-3 or TRBV12-4 and J usage is TRBJ1-2; D is unclear. The CDR3 extends over 13 amino acids. The V and J ends lost 6 bases and 0 bases respectively, with 8 bases between them. CDR3 coding DNA: TGTGCCAGCAGCACCACAGCTAACTATGGCTACACCTTC. It specifies CASSTTANYGYTF.

The genes are TRBV7-9 and TRBJ1-4; D is undetermined. Germline CDR1 reads SEHNR; CDR2 reads FQNEAQ (reference sequence). The germline V and J ends were trimmed by 3 bases and 4 bases, with 6 bases remaining between them. CDR3 size: 13 residues. CDR3 loop: CASSFQNNEKLFF. The CDR3 bases are TGTGCCAGCAGCTTCCAGAATAATGAAAAACTGTTTTTT. The full variable domain, rest sourced from reference TRBV7-9 and TRBJ1-4, is DTGVSQNPRHKITKRGQNVTFRCDPISEHNRLYWYRQTLGQGPEFLTYFQNEAQLEKSRLLSDRFSAERPKGSFSTLEIQRTEQGDSAMYLCASSFQNNEKLFFGSGTQLSVL.

The chain joins TRBV7-9 to TRBJ2-3; 8 bases match TRBD1. The germline V gene encodes CDR1 SEHNR and CDR2 FQNEAQ (reference sequence). CDR3 length equals 15 residues. V shed 5 bases and J 4 bases; nucleotides not matched to a gene: 8. CDR3 in amino acids: CASSLWTGRPDTQYF. The DNA for the CDR3 is TGTGCCAGCAGCCTTTGGACAGGGAGGCCAGATACGCAGTATTTT. The complete variable domain, with remaining parts taken from reference TRBV7-9 and TRBJ2-3, reads DTGVSQNPRHKITKRGQNVTFRCDPISEHNRLYWYRQTLGQGPEFLTYFQNEAQLEKSRLLSDRFSAERPKGSFSTLEIQRTEQGDSAMYLCASSLWTGRPDTQYFGPGTRLTVL.

In nucleotides, the CDR3 is TGTGCCAGCAGCTCCGACAGGGGTGTGAACACTGAAGCTTTCTTT. It specifies CASSSDRGVNTEAFF. The chain couples TRBV28 to TRBJ1-1, with 8 bases that match TRBD1. V lost 6 bases and J lost 0; bases outside the gene matches: 6. Germline lookup yields CDR1 MDHEN and CDR2 SYDVKM. CDR3 length: 15 amino acids.

The chain joins TRBV28 to TRBJ1-2, with unresolved D. Germline CDR1 and CDR2: MDHEN and SYDVKM. Trimming pared 8 bases from V and 8 bases from J, leaving 18 bases between. The CDR3 length is 13 residues. The CDR3 DNA reads as TGTGCCAGCGGCTTGCGGGGAATGAGGGGCTACACCTTC. This codes for CASGLRGMRGYTF.

In this sample, this clone turned up a few times. V gene TRBV6-5 combines with J gene TRBJ2-2; no clear D gene. V was clipped by 6 bases and J by 1 base, with 9 bases between them. The CDR3 loop spans 14 amino acids. Germline CDR1 is MNHEY and CDR2 is SVGAGI. The DNA of the CDR3 is TGTGCCAGCAGGCTTCTACTGAACACCGGGGAGCTGTTTTTT. Amino acid sequence: CASRLLLNTGELFF.